The rows below give T cell receptor beta chains drawn from one sample of a study of CD8 T cells in Susac syndrome. Using its own MiXCR run on the immunoSEQ multiplex PCR reads, TCRdb lists one record per CDR3 protein. Of about 210,000 distinct CDR3 sequences listed, approximately 95% are singletons. The specimen sequenced was CD4+ T cells from PBMCs. The source is a human donor with multiple sclerosis. Each CDR3 is given without its conserved first and last residue. Fields, in order: J gene, V gene, CDR3 protein.

J: TRBJ2-5; V: TRBV6-2/TRBV6-3; CDR3: ASSYVGHQETQY
J: TRBJ2-5; V: TRBV6-5; CDR3: ASRPGTRETQY
J: TRBJ1-2; V: TRBV29-1; CDR3: SVEPGYGYT
J: TRBJ1-2; V: TRBV7-2; CDR3: ASSLGLTPRDT
J: TRBJ2-3; V: TRBV6-5; CDR3: ASSNGRHSTDTQY
J: TRBJ2-3; V: TRBV3-1; CDR3: ASSQDRLAGGMDTQY
J: TRBJ1-3; V: TRBV6-5; CDR3: ASSYWGPNSGNTIY
J: TRBJ2-3; V: TRBV7-3; CDR3: ASSLLGESSTDTQY
J: TRBJ2-5; V: TRBV18; CDR3: ASSRDLQETQY
J: TRBJ2-2; V: TRBV30; CDR3: AWSRSSNTGELF
J: TRBJ1-2; V: TRBV20-1; CDR3: SASPGGYYGYT
J: TRBJ2-1; V: TRBV19; CDR3: ASSIVREDEQF
J: TRBJ2-1; V: TRBV29-1; CDR3: SVVGSAQGF
J: TRBJ1-1; V: TRBV29-1; CDR3: SVEPGPNTEAF
J: TRBJ2-1; V: TRBV4-1; CDR3: ASSYIYRDSYNEQF
J: TRBJ2-3; V: TRBV9; CDR3: ASSLAPGGGLGDTQY
J: TRBJ2-3; V: TRBV20-1; CDR3: SVWGEGAPPGTDTQY
J: TRBJ2-1; V: TRBV19; CDR3: ASSIRGASSYNEQF
J: TRBJ2-5; V: TRBV14; CDR3: ASSPQGTETQY
J: TRBJ2-1; V: TRBV12-5; CDR3: ASGLTGGHGNEQF
J: TRBJ2-5; V: TRBV4-2; CDR3: ASSPGSGALEETQY
J: TRBJ2-3; V: TRBV9; CDR3: ASSLHTLLTDTQY
J: TRBJ2-7; V: TRBV12-3/TRBV12-4; CDR3: ASSLQELSGEQY
J: TRBJ2-2; V: TRBV7-2; CDR3: ASSLEVGELF
J: TRBJ1-1; V: TRBV20-1; CDR3: SAQYRRQGAGTEAF